Detailed here is one TCR beta chain. CDR1 is SGHTA and CDR2 is FQGNSA in the germline V gene. This CDR3 contains 16 residues. With V trimmed by 2 bases and J by 3 bases, 2 bases remained unmatched. These data come from a study of blood T cell repertoires in COVID-19. Using immunoSEQ multiplex PCR, the repertoire was profiled, and TCRdb retains in-frame clones only, with some absent. The profile shows over 350,000 clones, around 87% of them singletons. The V gene is TRBV7-2, the J gene TRBJ2-2, with 11 bases identical to TRBD2. The source is a woman aged 25 to 39 with acute COVID-19. The sample comprised PBMCs or T cells enriched from blood (not recorded which). The CDR3 loop reads CASSLRLAGYTGELFF. CDR3 nucleotide sequence: TGTGCCAGCAGCTTAAGACTAGCGGGGTACACCGGGGAGCTGTTTTTT.